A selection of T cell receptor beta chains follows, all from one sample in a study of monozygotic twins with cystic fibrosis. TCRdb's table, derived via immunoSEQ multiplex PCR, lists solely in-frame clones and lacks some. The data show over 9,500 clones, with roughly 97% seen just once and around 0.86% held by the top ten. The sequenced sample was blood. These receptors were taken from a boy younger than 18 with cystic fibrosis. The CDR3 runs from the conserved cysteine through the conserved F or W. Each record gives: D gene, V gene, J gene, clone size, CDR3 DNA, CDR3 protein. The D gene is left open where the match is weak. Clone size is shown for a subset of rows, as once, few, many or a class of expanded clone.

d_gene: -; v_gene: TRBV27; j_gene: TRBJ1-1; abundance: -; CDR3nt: TGTGCCAGCAGTACCCTCGTAGGGACTGAAGCTTTCTTT; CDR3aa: CASSTLVGTEAFF
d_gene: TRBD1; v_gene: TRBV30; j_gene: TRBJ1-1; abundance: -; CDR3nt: TGTGCCTGGAGTGGGACAGGGCTTGAAGCTTTCTTT; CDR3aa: CAWSGTGLEAFF
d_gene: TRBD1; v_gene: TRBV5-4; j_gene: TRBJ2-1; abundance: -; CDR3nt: TGTGCCAGCAGCGGGAACAGGGGCTCCTACAATGAGCAGTTCTTC; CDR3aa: CASSGNRGSYNEQFF
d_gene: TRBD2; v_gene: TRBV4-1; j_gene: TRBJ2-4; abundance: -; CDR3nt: TGCGCCAGCAGCCAAGATCTTTCCCCGGGACTAGCCCTACCAGCGACCAAAAACATTCAGTACTTC; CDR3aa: CASSQDLSPGLALPATKNIQYF
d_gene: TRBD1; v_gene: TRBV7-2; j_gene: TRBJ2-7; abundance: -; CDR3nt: TGTGCCAGCAGCTTCGACAGGGACTACGAGCAGTACTTC; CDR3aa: CASSFDRDYEQYF
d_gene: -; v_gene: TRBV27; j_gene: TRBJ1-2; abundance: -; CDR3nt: TGTGCCAGCAGTTTATCACTGGACCATGGCTACACCTTC; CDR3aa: CASSLSLDHGYTF
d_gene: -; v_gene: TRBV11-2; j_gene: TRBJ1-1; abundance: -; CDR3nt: TGTGCCAGCAGCGTAACCCCAGGGTGGGGAGACACTGAAGCTTTCTTT; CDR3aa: CASSVTPGWGDTEAFF
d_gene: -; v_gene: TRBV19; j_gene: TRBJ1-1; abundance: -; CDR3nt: TGTGCCAGTAGTATTCTGGGGGTGAACACTGAAGCTTTCTTT; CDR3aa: CASSILGVNTEAFF
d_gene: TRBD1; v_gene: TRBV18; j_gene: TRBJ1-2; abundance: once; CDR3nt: TGTGCCAGCTCACCTGCGGGACAGGGGGGCTATGGCTACACCTTC; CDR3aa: CASSPAGQGGYGYTF
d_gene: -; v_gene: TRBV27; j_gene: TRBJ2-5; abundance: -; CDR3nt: TGTGCCAGCAGTTTCCAAGAGACCCAGTACTTC; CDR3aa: CASSFQETQYF
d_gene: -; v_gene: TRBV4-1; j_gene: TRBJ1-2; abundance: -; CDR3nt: TGCGCCAGCAGCCGTTCGCAGGGGCCCAACTATGGCTACACCTTC; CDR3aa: CASSRSQGPNYGYTF
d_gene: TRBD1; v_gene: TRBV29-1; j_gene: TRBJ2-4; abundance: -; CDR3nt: TGCAGCGTCGCCCCGACAGGGGAAAAAAACATTCAGTACTTC; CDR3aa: CSVAPTGEKNIQYF
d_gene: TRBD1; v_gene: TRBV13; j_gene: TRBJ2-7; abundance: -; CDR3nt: TGTGCCAGCAGCTTAGGGGGACAGGGGGCCTACGAGCAGTACTTC; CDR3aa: CASSLGGQGAYEQYF
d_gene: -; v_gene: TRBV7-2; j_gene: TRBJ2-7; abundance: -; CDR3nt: TGTGCCAGCAGCGTAACCGGGACCATTAGCTCCTACGAGCAGTACTTC; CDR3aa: CASSVTGTISSYEQYF
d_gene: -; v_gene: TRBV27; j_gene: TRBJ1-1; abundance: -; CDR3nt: TGTGCCAGCAGTTCCGGAACTGAAGCTTTCTTT; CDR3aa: CASSSGTEAFF
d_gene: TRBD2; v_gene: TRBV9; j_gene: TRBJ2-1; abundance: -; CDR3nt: TGTGCCAGCAGCGGATTACTAGCGGGCTCCTACAATGAGCAGTTCTTC; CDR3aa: CASSGLLAGSYNEQFF
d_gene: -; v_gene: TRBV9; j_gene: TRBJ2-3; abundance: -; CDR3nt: TGTGCCAGCAGCGTAGACCCCGGGATCAATCCCCTCACAGATACGCAGTATTTT; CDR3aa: CASSVDPGINPLTDTQYF
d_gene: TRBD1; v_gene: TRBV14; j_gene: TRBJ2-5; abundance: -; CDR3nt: TGTGCCAGCAGCCGAGGGACAGGGTTTTGGGAGACCCAGTACTTC; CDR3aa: CASSRGTGFWETQYF
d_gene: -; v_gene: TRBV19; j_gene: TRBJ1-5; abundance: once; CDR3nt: TGTGCCAGTAGTCTCCCTAGCAATCAGCCCCAGCATTTT; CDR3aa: CASSLPSNQPQHF
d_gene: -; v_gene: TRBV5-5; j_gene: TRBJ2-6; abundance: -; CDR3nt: TGTGCCAGCAGCTTGGCAGGATCCGGGGCCAACGTCCTGACTTTC; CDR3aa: CASSLAGSGANVLTF
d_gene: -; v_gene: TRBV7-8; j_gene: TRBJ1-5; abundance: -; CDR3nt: TGTGCCAGCAGCCCAGACTACACAGGGAGCAATCAGCCCCAGCATTTT; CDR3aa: CASSPDYTGSNQPQHF
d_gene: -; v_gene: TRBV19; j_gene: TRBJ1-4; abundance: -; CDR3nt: TGTGCCAGTAGTATAGCGGTCCGAGAAAAACTGTTTTTT; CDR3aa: CASSIAVREKLFF
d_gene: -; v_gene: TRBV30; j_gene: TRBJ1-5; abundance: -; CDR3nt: TGTGCCTGGAGTGTATCAAGGTATAGCAATCAGCCCCAGCATTTT; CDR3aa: CAWSVSRYSNQPQHF
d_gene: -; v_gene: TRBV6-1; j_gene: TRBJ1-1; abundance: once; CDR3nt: TGTGCCAGCAGTGGGTGGACGGAGAACACTGAAGCTTTCTTT; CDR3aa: CASSGWTENTEAFF
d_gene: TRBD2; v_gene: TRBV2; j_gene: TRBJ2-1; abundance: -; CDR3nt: TGTGCCAGCAGTGTCCTAGCGGGAGCCTCATCCTACAATGAGCAGTTCTTC; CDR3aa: CASSVLAGASSYNEQFF
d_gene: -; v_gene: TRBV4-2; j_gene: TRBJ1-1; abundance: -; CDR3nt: TGTGCCAGCAGCCAAAAGGTCTTCGACACTGAAGCTTTCTTT; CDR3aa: CASSQKVFDTEAFF
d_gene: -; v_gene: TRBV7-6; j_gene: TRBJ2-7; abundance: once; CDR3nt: TGTGCCAGCAGCTCAGACACTTCCTACGAGCAGTACTTC; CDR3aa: CASSSDTSYEQYF
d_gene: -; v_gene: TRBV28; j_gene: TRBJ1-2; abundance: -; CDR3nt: TGTGCCAGCAGTTTAATGGGGGCGCTGGACTATGGCTACACCTTC; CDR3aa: CASSLMGALDYGYTF
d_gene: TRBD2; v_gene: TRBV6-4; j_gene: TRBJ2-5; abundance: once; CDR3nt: TGTGCCAGCAGTGAGGGGGGAAGCGGGACGGAGACCCAGTACTTC; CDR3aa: CASSEGGSGTETQYF
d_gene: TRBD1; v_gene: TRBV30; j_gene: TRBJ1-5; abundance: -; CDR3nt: TGTGCCTGGCAGGGGGACCCGAATCAGCCCCAGCATTTT; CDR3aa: CAWQGDPNQPQHF
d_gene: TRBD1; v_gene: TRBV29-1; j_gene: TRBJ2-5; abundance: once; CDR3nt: TGCAGCGCTACACCGACAGGGGAGTTAGAGACCCAGTACTTC; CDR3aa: CSATPTGELETQYF
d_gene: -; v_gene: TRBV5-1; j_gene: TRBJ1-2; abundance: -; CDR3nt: TGCGCCAGCAGCCCCGAGTACAGCTCCTATGGCTACACCTTC; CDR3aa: CASSPEYSSYGYTF
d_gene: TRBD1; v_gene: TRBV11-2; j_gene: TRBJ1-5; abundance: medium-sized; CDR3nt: TGTGCCAGCAGCTTAGGGGGGACAGGGGGCAGGCAGCCCCAGCATTTT; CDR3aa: CASSLGGTGGRQPQHF
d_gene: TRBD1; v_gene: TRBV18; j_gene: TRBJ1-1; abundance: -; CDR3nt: TGTGCCAGCTCACTCACGGACAGGGCAGAAGCTTTCTTT; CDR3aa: CASSLTDRAEAFF
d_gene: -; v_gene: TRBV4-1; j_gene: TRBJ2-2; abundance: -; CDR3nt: TGCGCCAGCAGCCAATCTCAGGGGTCCGGGGAGCTGTTTTTT; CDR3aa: CASSQSQGSGELFF
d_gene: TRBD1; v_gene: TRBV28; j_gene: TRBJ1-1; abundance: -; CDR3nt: TGTGCCAGCATCAAGTCACCGGGACAGGGGTATACTGAAGCTTTCTTT; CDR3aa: CASIKSPGQGYTEAFF
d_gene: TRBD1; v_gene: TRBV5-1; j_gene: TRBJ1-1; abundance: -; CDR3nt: TGCGCCAGCAGCTTAGGGGCCCAACAGGGGGAAGCTTTCTTT; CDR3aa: CASSLGAQQGEAFF
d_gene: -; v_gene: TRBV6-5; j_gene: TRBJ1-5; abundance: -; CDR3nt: TGTGCCAGCAGTTCCCCTAATCAGCCCCAGCATTTT; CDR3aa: CASSSPNQPQHF
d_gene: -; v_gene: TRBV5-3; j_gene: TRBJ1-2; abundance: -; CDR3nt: TGTGCCAGAAGCTTGGAGGGAGCAGGGGAGAGAGATGGCTACACCTTC; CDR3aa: CARSLEGAGERDGYTF
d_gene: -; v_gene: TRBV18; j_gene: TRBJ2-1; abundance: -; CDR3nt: TGTGCCAGCTCACCACCGCGGCTGAATGAGCAGTTCTTC; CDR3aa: CASSPPRLNEQFF
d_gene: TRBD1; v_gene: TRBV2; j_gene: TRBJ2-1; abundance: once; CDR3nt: TGTGCCAGCAGTGTTCGGACAGGGCTTAATGAGCAGTTCTTC; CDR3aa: CASSVRTGLNEQFF
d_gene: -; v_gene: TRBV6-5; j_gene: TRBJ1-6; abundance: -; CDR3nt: TGTGCCAGCCGACGGAGCAAAAATTCACCCCTCCACTTT; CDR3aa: CASRRSKNSPLHF
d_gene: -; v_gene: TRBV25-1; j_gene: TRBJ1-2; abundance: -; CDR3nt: TGTGCCAGCAGTGAACGATGGGCAGACCATGGCTACACCTTC; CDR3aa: CASSERWADHGYTF
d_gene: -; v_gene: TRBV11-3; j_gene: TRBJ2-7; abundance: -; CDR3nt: TGTGCCAGCAGCCCCGGGACCCATAGGGCCGAGCAGTACTTC; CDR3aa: CASSPGTHRAEQYF
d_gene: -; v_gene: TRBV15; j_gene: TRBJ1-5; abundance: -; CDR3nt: TGTGCCACCAGCAGGAACCCAGGGTTGATCGCAAATCAGCCCCAGCATTTT; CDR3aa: CATSRNPGLIANQPQHF